The rows below give T cell receptor beta chains drawn from one sample of a study of blood T cell repertoires in COVID-19. Generated by immunoSEQ multiplex PCR, the TCRdb table keeps only in-frame clones and is missing some. The data show around 78,000 clones, approximately 86% seen once. The sample consisted of peripheral blood. The receptors come from a woman aged 55-69 years with acute or convalescent COVID-19. CDR3s include the opening cysteine and the closing phenylalanine or tryptophan. D genes are given only for firm matches. Expanded clones are given a class, and other clones once, few, many or no size at all.

d_call	v_call	cdr3_length	clone_size	j_call	cdr3_aa	cdr3_nt
-	TRBV25-1	11	-	TRBJ2-5	CASRAQETQYF	TGTGCCAGCAGAGCGCAAGAGACCCAGTACTTC
-	TRBV7-9	15	-	TRBJ1-1	CASRLPLTVNTEAFF	TGTGCCAGCCGACTACCCCTTACAGTGAACACTGAAGCTTTCTTT
TRBD2	TRBV6-5	13	-	TRBJ2-5	CASAGTKQETQYF	TGTGCCAGCGCCGGGACTAAACAAGAGACCCAGTACTTC
TRBD1	TRBV4-1	15	-	TRBJ1-1	CASSRGGQTNTEAFF	TGCGCCAGCAGCCGAGGGGGACAGACAAACACTGAAGCTTTCTTT
-	TRBV28	16	-	TRBJ1-3	CASAPRGISMGNTIYF	TGTGCCAGCGCCCCCCGCGGGATCTCCATGGGAAACACCATATATTTT
TRBD1	TRBV30	17	-	TRBJ2-2	CAWSEQGAFSNTGELFF	TGTGCCTGGAGTGAACAGGGGGCGTTTTCGAACACCGGGGAGCTGTTTTTT
TRBD1	TRBV6-5	14	once	TRBJ1-1	CASTLDRVRTEAFF	TGTGCCAGCACCTTAGACAGGGTAAGGACTGAAGCTTTCTTT
TRBD1	TRBV28	14	few	TRBJ1-2	CASGTGTDNYGYTF	TGTGCCAGCGGAACCGGGACAGACAACTATGGCTACACCTTC
-	TRBV3-1/TRBV3-2	16	-	TRBJ1-2	CASSPNGVGRIWKCTF	TGTGCCAGCAGCCCAAATGGTGTGGGGAGAATTTGGAAATGCACCTTC
TRBD1	TRBV18	17	-	TRBJ1-1	CASSPPEGTGKIAEAFF	TGTGCCAGCTCACCACCTGAAGGGACAGGGAAAATCGCTGAAGCTTTCTTT
-	TRBV4-2	14	-	TRBJ2-7	CASSQDLEEGSYVF	TGTGCCAGCAGCCAAGATCTGGAAGAGGGATCCTACGTTTTC
TRBD2	TRBV7-2	14	-	TRBJ2-7	CASSSTSASYEQYF	TGTGCCAGCAGCTCCACTAGCGCCAGCTACGAGCAGTACTTC
-	TRBV6-2/TRBV6-3	14	-	TRBJ2-5	CASSPPGTPQTQYF	TGTGCCAGCAGTCCCCCGGGGACTCCCCAGACCCAGTACTTC
-	TRBV4-1	12	-	TRBJ1-1	CASSLPYTEAFF	TGCGCCAGCAGCCTTCCTTACACTGAAGCTTTCTTT
-	TRBV5-1	14	-	TRBJ2-4	CASSLGLAKNIQYF	TGCGCCAGCAGCTTGGGACTAGCCAAAAACATTCAGTACTTC
TRBD1	TRBV4-3	15	-	TRBJ1-1	CASSQEWTGFTEAFF	TGCGCCAGCAGCCAAGAGTGGACAGGGTTCACTGAAGCTTTCTTT